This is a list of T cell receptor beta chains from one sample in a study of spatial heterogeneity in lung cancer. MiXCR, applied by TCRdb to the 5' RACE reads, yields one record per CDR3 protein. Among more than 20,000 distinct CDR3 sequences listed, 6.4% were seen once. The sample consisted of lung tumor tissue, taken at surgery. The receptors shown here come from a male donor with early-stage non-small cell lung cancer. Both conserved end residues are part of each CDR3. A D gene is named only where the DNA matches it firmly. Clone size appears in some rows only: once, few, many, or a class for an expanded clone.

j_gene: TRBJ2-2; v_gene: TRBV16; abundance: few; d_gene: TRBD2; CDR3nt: TGTGCCAGCGGAGCGGGAGGAAACACCGGGGAGCTGTTTTTT; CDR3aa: CASGAGGNTGELFF
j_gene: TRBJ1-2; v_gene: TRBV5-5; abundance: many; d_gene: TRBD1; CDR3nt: TGTGCCAGCAGCTTGGCTGCAGGGGGCGCGGGTGGCTACACCTTC; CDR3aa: CASSLAAGGAGGYTF
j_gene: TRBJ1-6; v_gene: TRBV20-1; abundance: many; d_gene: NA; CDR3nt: TGCAGTGCTGGCACCCGGGACTTCCCGAATTCACCCCTCCACTTT; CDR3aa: CSAGTRDFPNSPLHF
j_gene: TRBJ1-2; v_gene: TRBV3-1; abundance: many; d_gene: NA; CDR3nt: TGTGCCAGCAGCCACGGTAGACCCCCAAGGCCGTATGGCTACACCTTC; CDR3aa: CASSHGRPPRPYGYTF
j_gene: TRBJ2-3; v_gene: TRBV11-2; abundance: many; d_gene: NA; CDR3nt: TGTGCCAGCAGCTTGGCCTCACATACGCAGTATTTT; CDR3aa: CASSLASHTQYF
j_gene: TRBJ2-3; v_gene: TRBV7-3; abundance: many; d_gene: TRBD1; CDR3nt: TGTGCCAGCAGCACCACAGGGGAGGATACGCAGTATTTT; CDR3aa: CASSTTGEDTQYF
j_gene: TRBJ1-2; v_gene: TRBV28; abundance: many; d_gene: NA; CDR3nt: TGTGCCAGCATCGAGGCGGCGGGCTATGGCTACACCTTC; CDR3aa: CASIEAAGYGYTF
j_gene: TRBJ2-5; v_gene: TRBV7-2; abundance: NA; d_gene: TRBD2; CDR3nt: TGTGCCAGCAGCATGGGACTAGCGGGGGGCCAAGAGACCCAGTACTTC; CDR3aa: CASSMGLAGGQETQYF
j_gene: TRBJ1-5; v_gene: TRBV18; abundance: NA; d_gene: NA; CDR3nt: TGTGCCAGCTCACCGGGGGGGCGCGATCAGCCCCAGCATTTT; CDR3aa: CASSPGGRDQPQHF
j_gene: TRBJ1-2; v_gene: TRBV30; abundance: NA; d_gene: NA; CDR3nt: TGTGCCTGGAGCTACTCCAACTACTATGGCTACACCTTC; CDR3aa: CAWSYSNYYGYTF
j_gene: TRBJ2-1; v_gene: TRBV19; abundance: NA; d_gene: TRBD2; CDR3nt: TGTGCCGGGACTAGCGGGAGGAATGAGCAGTTCTTC; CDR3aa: CAGTSGRNEQFF
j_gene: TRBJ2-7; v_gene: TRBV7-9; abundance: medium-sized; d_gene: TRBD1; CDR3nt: TGTGCCAGCAGCCCTGGGACAGGGATGTACGAGCAGTACTTC; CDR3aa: CASSPGTGMYEQYF
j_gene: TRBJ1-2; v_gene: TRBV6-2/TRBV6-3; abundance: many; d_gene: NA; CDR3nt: TGTGCCAGCAGTACTCCCGGACAGCTTCTGGGCGGCTACACCTTC; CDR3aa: CASSTPGQLLGGYTF
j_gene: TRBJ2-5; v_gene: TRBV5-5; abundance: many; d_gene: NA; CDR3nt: TGTGCCAGCAGCTTCCAGTCCCAAGAGACCCAGTACTTC; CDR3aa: CASSFQSQETQYF
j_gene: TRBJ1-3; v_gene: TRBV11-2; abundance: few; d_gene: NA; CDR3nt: TGTGCCAGCAGCCCGGGTGTGGGTGGAAACACCATATATTTT; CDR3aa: CASSPGVGGNTIYF
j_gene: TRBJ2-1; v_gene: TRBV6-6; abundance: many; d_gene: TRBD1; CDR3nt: TGTGCCAGCAGTTTGGACAGGGGGTTTGAGCAGTTCTTC; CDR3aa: CASSLDRGFEQFF
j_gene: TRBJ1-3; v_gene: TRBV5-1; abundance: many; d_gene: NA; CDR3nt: TGCGCCAGCAGCTTGCCCCGGACGGAAGGAAACACCATATATTTT; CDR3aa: CASSLPRTEGNTIYF
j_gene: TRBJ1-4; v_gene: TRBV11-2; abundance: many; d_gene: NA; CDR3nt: TGTGCCAGCAGCTTCAGTATCGCCGGGGAAAAACTGTTTTTT; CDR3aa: CASSFSIAGEKLFF
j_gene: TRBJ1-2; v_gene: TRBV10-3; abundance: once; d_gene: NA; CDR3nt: TGTGCCATCAGTGAGCAGGGTTCGGGAGGCTACGCCTTC; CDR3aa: CAISEQGSGGYAF
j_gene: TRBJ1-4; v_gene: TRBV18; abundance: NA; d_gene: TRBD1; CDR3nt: TGTGCCAGCTCACCGAGGGGGCAGGGCGAAAAACTGTTTTTT; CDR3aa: CASSPRGQGEKLFF
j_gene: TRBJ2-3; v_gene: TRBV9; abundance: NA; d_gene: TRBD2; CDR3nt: TGTGCCAGCAGCGCCTTAGCGGGATCGGGCACAGATACGCAGTATTTT; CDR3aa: CASSALAGSGTDTQYF
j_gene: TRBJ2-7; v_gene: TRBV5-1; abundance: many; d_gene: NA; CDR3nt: TGCGCCAGCAGCTCTAGCTCCTACGAGCAGTACTTC; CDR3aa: CASSSSSYEQYF
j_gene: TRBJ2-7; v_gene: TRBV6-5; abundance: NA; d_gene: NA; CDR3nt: TGTGCCAGCAGTTACTCCTCAAATACCCCCTCCTACGAGCAGTACTTC; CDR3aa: CASSYSSNTPSYEQYF
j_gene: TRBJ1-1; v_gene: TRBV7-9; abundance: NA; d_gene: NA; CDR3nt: TGTGCCAGCAGCTCCAACCCCGACAGGAACACTGAAGCTTTCTTT; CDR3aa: CASSSNPDRNTEAFF
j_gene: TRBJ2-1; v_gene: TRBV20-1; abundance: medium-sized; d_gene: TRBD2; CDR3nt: TGCAGTGCTAGAGAGGTCCTCGGGAGGGTCCCGGTCTTC; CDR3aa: CSAREVLGRVPVF
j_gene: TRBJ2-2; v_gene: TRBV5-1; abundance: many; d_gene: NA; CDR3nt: TGCGCCAGCAGGGACTCGAACACCGGGGAGCTGTTTTTT; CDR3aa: CASRDSNTGELFF
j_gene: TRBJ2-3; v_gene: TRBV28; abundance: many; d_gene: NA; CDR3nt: TGTGCCAGTCAACGTACCGCTCGGACAGATACGCAGTATTTT; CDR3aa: CASQRTARTDTQYF
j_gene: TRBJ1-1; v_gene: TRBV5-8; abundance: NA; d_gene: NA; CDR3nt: TGTGCCAGCAGCTTCGACACTTTCACTGAAGCTTTCTTT; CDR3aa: CASSFDTFTEAFF
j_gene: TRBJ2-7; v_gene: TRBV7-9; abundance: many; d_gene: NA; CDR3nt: TGTGCCAGCACCTGGGGTCAGGGAACCCACGAGCAGTACTTC; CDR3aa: CASTWGQGTHEQYF
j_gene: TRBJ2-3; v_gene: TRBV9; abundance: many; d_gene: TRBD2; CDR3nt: TGTGCCAGCAGCGTAGGGATTACTAGCGGGAGCACAGATACGCAGTATTTT; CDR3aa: CASSVGITSGSTDTQYF
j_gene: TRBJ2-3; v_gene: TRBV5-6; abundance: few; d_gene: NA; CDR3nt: TGTGCCAGCAGCTTTTACAGGGTTCGGGACTACCGCACAGATACGCAGTATTTT; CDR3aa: CASSFYRVRDYRTDTQYF
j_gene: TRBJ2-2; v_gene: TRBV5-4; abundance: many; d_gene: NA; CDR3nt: TGTGCCAGCAGCTCCACCGCCTTTTGGGGGGAGCTGTTTTTT; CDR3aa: CASSSTAFWGELFF
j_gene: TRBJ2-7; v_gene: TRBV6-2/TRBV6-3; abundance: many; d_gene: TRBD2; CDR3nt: TGTGCCAGCAGTCGGACTAGCGGGTCCTCCTACGAGCAGTACTTC; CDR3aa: CASSRTSGSSYEQYF
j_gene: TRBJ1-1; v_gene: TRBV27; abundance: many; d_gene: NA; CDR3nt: TGTGCCAGCACCCAGTGGGGGACGGGGAACACTGAAGCTTTCTTT; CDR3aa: CASTQWGTGNTEAFF
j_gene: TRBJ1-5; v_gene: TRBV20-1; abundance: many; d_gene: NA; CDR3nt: TGCAGTGCTTTCCCAGGCTACAATCAGCCCCAGCATTTT; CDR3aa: CSAFPGYNQPQHF
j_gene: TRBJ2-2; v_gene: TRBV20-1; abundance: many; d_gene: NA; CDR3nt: TGCAGTGCTGGGACACTCGCGAACACCGGGGAGCTGTTTTTT; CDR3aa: CSAGTLANTGELFF
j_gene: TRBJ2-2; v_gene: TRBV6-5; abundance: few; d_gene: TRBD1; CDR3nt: TGTGCCAGCACCTACCGGGACAGGGTCGGGGAGCTGTTTTTT; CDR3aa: CASTYRDRVGELFF
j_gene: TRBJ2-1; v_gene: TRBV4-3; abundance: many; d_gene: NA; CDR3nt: TGCGCCAGCAGCCAAGAGCTCTCGGGAAAGCAGTTCTTC; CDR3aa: CASSQELSGKQFF
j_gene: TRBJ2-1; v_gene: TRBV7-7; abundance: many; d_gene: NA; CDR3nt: TGTGCTAGCAGCTTGCCAGGGTTATCCTACAATGAGCAGTTCTTC; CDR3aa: CASSLPGLSYNEQFF
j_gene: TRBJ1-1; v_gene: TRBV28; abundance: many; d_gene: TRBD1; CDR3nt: TGTGCCAGCACCCCGGGACAGAACTTGAACACTGAAGCTTTCTTT; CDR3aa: CASTPGQNLNTEAFF
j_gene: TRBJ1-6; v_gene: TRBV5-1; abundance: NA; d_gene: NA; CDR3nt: TGCGCCAGCAGCTGGAGGGACACGAGTAATTCACCCCTCCACTTT; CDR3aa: CASSWRDTSNSPLHF
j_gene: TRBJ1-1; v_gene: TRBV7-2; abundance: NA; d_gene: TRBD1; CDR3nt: TGTGCCAGCAGCTTGAAGACAGGGGGGAATGAAGCTTTCTTT; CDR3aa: CASSLKTGGNEAFF
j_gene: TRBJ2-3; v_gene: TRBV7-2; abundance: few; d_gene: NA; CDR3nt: TGTGCCAGCAGTTCTGGGACAACAGATACGCAGTATTTT; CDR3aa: CASSSGTTDTQYF
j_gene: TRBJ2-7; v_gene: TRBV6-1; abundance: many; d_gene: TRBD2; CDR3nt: TGTGCCAGCAGTGGGACTAGCGGCGGCTACGAGCAGTACTTC; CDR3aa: CASSGTSGGYEQYF
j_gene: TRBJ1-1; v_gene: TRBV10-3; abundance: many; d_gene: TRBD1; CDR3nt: TGTGCCATCAGTGAGTGGACAGGGCGGGTTGAAGCTTTCTTT; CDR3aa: CAISEWTGRVEAFF